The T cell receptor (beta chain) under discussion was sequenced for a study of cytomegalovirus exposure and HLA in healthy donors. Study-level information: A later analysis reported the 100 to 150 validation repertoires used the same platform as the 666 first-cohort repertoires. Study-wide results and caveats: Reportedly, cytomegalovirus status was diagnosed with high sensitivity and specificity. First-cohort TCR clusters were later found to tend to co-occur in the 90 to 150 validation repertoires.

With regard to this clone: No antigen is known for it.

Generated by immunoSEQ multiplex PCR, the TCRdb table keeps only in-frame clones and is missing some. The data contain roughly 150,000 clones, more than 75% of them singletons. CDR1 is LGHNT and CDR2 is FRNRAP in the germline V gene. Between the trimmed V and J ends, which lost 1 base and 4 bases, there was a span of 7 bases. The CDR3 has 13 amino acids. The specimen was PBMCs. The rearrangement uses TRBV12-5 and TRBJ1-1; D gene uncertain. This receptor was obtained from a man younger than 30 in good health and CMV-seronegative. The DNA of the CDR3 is TGTGCTAGTGGTTTGGGCCTAGCCACTGAAGCTTTCTTT. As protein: CASGLGLATEAFF.